This TCR beta chain appears in the sequencing data of a study of identifying expanded T cells in peripheral blood (dated by TCRdb to between 2018 and 2021). Concerning the study at large: Technical replicates were generated by sequencing separate aliquots of the same genomic DNA pool, with four replicates compared pairwise.

During the collection period, no infections or other immune events were recorded for the healthy donors. Blood repertoires from healthy donors were used as a training cohort for calibrating time-dependent variance in a beta-binomial model of differential abundance of T-cell clones. The training cohort was composed of around ten healthy donors, 3 female and 7 male. On average the donors were around 39 years old, and their ages spanned roughly 29 to 64 years. Whole blood from each healthy donor was obtained from a commercial supplier and was collected at three time points roughly 13 days apart. For immunosequencing, genomic DNA was extracted from unsorted whole blood. As for this clone: Its target antigen remains unknown. No base qualities exist here, and no much larger clone lies one base off it.

The immunoSEQ Assay, which uses bias-controlled multiplex PCR amplification of genomic DNA, was used to profile TCRbeta CDR3 regions. As for the authors' bioinformatics: The absolute abundance of each unique TCRbeta CDR3 region was quantified after sequences were collapsed and filtered. Differential abundance was assessed using a binomial (Fisher-equivalent) model and a beta-binomial model in which time-dependent variance fitted from healthy donors was added. Clones with fewer than 5 combined templates were removed, and differential abundance was called for clones with a Benjamini-Hochberg FDR below 0.01. Beta-binomial variance was modeled as a function of total template count across the two samples using the form v = (b*log(k)+a)^2. Here the immuneACCESS table is served through TCRdb, limited to in-frame sequences with V and J called. Missing clones are a known gap in these copies; in checked studies unresolved V genes cover under half, and the rest lacks a known reason. V, J and clone size derive from that table, while D and trimming were established from the DNA sequence. The sample data list 75,000 to 90,000 clones, and 84% of these were observed just once. Around a sixth of the sample comes from the top ten.

Reading the germline V gene gives CDR1 MDHEN and CDR2 SYDVKM. The CDR3 runs 17 amino acids, cysteine and phenylalanine included. The kept DNA is CDR3 alone, 51 bases in frame from the first base. V sheds 3 bases and J sheds 8 bases, leaving 25 bases between their ends. Overall results and qualifications from the work: Across all healthy donors, variance in clone template counts between approximately two-week samples was found to increase significantly with total template count. Across all healthy-donor time intervals, the beta-binomial model significantly lowered both the number of clones called differentially abundant and the false-positive rate. It was expected by the authors that biological variance in healthy repertoires might increase further over much longer intervals, such as months to years. The binomial model flagged about 1.3 differentially abundant clones between technical replicates, compared with roughly 15 over around 2 weeks and 19 to 20 over roughly 4 weeks.

This receptor was taken from a person aged 18 to 70 in good health. This chain is built from TRBV28 and TRBJ1-2, and the D gene may be TRBD1, 5 bases matching. The specimen was blood. The sequence in DNA is TGTGCCAGCAGTTTCACGGGCCTCTGGAACTCTTGGGGGGGCTACACCTTC. It encodes CASSFTGLWNSWGGYTF.